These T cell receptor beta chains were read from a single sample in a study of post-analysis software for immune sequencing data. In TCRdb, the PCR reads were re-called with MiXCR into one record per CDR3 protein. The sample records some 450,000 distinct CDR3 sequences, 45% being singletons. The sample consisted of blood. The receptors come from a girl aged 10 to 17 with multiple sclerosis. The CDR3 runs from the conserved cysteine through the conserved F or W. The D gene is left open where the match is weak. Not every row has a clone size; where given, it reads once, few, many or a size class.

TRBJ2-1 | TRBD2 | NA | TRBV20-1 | TGCAGTGCTAGGGCGCTAACTAGCGGAGCTTACAATGAGCAGTTCTTC | CSARALTSGAYNEQFF
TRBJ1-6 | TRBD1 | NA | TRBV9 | TGTGCCAGCAGCCCCTTACAGGGGGCATCGACGAATTCACCCCTCCACTTT | CASSPLQGASTNSPLHF
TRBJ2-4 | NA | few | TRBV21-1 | TGTGCCAGCAGCAAAGGTGGACAGCTGACCAAAAACATTCAGTACTTC | CASSKGGQLTKNIQYF
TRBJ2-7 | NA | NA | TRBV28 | TGTGCCAGCAGTTTTGGCGGAGGCCTTGCCTACGAGCAGTACTTC | CASSFGGGLAYEQYF
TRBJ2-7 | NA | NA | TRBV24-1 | TGTGCCACCAGTGGATCGAGACAGGAAGACTACGAGCAGTACTTC | CATSGSRQEDYEQYF
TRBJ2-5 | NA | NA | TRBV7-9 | TGTGCCAGCAGCTTAGCGCCCAGCGCGGAGACCCAGTACTTC | CASSLAPSAETQYF
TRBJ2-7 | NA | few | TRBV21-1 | TGTGCCAGCAATAGTCGGACAGGGGAGGGCGAGCAGTACTTC | CASNSRTGEGEQYF
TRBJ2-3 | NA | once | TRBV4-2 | TGTGCCAGCAGCCAGAGGCAGGGAATTGAGGGTACGCAGTATTTT | CASSQRQGIEGTQYF
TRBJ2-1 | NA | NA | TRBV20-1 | TGCAGTGGCATGGACTCGAGCTCCTACAATGAGCAGTTCTTC | CSGMDSSSYNEQFF
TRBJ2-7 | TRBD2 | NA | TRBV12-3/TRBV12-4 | TGTGCCAGCAGGACAGCGGGGGAGTACGAGCAGTACTTC | CASRTAGEYEQYF
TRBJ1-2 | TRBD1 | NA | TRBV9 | TGTGCCAGCAGCGTAAGGGGACAGGGCTTGGGCTATGGCTACACCTTC | CASSVRGQGLGYGYTF
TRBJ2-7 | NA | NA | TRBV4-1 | TGCACCAGCAGCCAGCCGCAGAATTCCTACGAGCAGTACTTC | CTSSQPQNSYEQYF
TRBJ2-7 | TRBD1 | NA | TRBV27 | TGTGCCAGCAGTTCCTTGGGGACAGGCCCCACCGAGCAGTACTTC | CASSSLGTGPTEQYF
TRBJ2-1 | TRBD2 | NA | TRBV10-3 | TGTGCCATTAGGACTAGCGGGAGAAGGGGCAATGAGCAGTTCTTC | CAIRTSGRRGNEQFF
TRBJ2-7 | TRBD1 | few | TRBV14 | TGTGCCAGCAGTACAGAGACAGGGGCCTTCTCCTACGAGCAGTACTTC | CASSTETGAFSYEQYF
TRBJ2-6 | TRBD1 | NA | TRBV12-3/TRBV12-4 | TGTGCCGGCAGTGTCCGGGACAGCAACGTCCTGACTTTC | CAGSVRDSNVLTF
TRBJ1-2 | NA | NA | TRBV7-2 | TGTGCCAGCAGCTTAGGGGGCCCAGGGTACTCGGATGGCTACACCTTC | CASSLGGPGYSDGYTF
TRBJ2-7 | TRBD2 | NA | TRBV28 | TGTGCCAGCGGCGAGACTAGCGGGAGTCAGAACGAGCAGTACTTC | CASGETSGSQNEQYF
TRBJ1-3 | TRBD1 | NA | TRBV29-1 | TGCAGCGTTGTATGGGACAGGAGGTCAGGAAACACCATATATTTT | CSVVWDRRSGNTIYF